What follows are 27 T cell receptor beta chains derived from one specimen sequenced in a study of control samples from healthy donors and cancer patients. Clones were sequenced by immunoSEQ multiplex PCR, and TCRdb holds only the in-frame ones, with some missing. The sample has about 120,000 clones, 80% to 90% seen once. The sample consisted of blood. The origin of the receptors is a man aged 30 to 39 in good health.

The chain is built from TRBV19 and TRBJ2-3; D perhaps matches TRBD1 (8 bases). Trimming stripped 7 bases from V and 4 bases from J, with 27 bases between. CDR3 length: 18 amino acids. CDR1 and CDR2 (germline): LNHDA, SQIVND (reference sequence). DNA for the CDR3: TGTGCCAGTACCCCCGGGAGGTCAGGGGGCGCCGGCGCAGATACGCAGTATTTT. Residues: CASTPGRSGGAGADTQYF. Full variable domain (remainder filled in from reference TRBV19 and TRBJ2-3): DGGITQSPKYLFRKEGQNVTLSCEQNLNHDAMYWYRQDPGQGLRLIYYSQIVNDFQKGDIAEGYSVSREKKESFPLTVTSAQKNPTAFYLCASTPGRSGGAGADTQYFGPGTRLTVL.

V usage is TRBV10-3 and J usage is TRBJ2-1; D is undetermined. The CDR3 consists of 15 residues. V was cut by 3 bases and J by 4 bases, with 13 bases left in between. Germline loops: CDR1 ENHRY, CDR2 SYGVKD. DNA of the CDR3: TGTGCCATCAGTGATCCGGGTCATGGATACAATGAGCAGTTCTTC. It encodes CAISDPGHGYNEQFF.

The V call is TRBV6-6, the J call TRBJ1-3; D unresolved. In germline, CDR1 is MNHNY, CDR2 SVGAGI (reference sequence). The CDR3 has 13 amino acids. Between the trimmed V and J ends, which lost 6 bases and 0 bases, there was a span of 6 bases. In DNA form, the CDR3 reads TGTGCCAGCAGGGTGAACTCTGGAAACACCATATATTTT. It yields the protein CASRVNSGNTIYF.

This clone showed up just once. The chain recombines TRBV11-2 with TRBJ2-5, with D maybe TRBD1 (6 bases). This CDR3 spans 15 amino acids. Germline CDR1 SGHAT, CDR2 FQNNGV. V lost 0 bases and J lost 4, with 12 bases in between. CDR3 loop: CASSLDRGARETQYF. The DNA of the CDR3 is TGTGCCAGCAGCTTAGACAGGGGTGCTCGAGAGACCCAGTACTTC.

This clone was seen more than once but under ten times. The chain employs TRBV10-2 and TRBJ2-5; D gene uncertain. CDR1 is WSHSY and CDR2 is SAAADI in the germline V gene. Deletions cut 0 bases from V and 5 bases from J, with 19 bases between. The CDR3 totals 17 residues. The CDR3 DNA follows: TGCGCCAGCAGTGAGTCCCATGACTCTGGGCTGGGCGAGACCCAGTACTTC. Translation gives CASSESHDSGLGETQYF.

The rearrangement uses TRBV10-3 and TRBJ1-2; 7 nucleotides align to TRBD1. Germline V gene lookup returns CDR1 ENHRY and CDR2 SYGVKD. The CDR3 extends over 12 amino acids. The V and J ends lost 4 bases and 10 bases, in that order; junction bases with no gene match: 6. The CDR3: CAISAGDRVYTF. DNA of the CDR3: TGTGCCATCAGTGCAGGGGACAGAGTCTACACCTTC.

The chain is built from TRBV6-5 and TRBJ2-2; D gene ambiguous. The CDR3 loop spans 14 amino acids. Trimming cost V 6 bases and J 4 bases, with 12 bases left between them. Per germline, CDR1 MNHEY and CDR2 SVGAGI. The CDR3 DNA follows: TGTGCCAGCAGGGACCGACTCCTCACCGGGGAGCTGTTTTTT. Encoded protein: CASRDRLLTGELFF.

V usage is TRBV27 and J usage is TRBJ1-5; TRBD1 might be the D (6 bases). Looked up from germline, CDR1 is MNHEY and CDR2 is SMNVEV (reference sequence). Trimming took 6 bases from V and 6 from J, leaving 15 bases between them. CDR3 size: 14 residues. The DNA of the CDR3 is TGTGCCAGCAGCGTACAGGGTTGGGGTCAGCCCCAGCATTTT. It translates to CASSVQGWGQPQHF.

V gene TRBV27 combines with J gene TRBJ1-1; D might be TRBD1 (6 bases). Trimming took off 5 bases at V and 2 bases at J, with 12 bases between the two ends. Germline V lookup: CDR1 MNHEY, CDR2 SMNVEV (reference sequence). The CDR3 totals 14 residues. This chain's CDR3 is CASSRGAVNTEAFF. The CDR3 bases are TGTGCCAGCAGTAGGGGGGCTGTCAACACTGAAGCTTTCTTT.

DNA for the CDR3: TGTGCCAGCTCAACAGGGGATGGAAAAGATACGCAGTATTTT. As protein: CASSTGDGKDTQYF. The V gene is TRBV18, the J gene TRBJ2-3; 7 bases line up with TRBD1. Per germline, CDR1 KGHSH and CDR2 LQKENI. The V segment lost 5 bases and the J segment 5 bases; nucleotides outside the gene matches: 7. This CDR3 contains 14 residues.

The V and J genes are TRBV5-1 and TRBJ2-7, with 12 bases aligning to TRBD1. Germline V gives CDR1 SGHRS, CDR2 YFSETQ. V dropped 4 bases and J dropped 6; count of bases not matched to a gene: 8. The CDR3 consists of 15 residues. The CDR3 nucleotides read TGCGCCAGCAGCCCGTACGGGACAGGGGGCGCCGAGCAGTACGTC. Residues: CASSPYGTGGAEQYV.

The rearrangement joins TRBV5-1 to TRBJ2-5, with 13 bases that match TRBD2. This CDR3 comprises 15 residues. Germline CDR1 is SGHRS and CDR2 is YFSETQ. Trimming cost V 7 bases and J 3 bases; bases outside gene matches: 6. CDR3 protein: CASARGTSGEETQYF. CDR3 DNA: TGCGCCAGCGCCCGAGGGACTAGCGGGGAAGAGACCCAGTACTTC.

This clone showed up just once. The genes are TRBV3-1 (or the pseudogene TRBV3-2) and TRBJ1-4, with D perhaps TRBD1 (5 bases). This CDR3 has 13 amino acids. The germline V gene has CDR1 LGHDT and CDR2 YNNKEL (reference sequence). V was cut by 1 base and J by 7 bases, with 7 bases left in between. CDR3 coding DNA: TGTGCCAGCAGCCAAGGGGGGATTGAAAAACTGTTTTTT. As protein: CASSQGGIEKLFF.

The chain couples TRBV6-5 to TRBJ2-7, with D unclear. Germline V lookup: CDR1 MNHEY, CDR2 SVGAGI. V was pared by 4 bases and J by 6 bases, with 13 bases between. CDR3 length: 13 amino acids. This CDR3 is CASSSRLGIEQYV. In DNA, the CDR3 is TGTGCCAGCAGTTCCCGACTGGGGATCGAGCAGTACGTC.

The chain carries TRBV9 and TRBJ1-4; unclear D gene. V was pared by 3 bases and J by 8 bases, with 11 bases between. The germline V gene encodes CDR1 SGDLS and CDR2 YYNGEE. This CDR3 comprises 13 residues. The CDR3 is CASSELVGEKLFF. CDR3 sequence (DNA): TGTGCCAGCAGCGAGTTGGTGGGGGAAAAACTGTTTTTT.

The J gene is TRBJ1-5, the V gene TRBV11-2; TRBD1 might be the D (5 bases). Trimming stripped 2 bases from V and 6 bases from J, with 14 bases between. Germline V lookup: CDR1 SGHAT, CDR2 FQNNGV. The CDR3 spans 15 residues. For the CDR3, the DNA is TGTGCCAGCAGCTTAACTGCGGGGGAAGGTCAGCCCCAGCATTTT. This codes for CASSLTAGEGQPQHF.

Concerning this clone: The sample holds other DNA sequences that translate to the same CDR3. Written as DNA, the CDR3 is TGTGCCAGCAGCCTCGGCCTCAATCAGCCCCAGCATTTT. Translation gives CASSLGLNQPQHF. This chain uses TRBV7-3 with TRBJ1-5; D remains ambiguous. The length of the CDR3 is 13 residues. Germline CDR1 SGHTA, CDR2 FQGTGA. V was trimmed by 5 bases and J by 3 bases, leaving 8 bases between them.

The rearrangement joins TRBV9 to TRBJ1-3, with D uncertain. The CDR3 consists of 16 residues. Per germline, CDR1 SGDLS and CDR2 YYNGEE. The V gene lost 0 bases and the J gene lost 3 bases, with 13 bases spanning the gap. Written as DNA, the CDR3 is TGTGCCAGCAGCGTAGAGGCGACGGCTTTTGGAAACACCATATATTTT. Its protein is CASSVEATAFGNTIYF.

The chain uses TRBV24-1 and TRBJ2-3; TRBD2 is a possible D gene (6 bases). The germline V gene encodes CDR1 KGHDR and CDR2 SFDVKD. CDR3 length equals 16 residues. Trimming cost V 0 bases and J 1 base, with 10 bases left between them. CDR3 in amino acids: CATSDLTGEGTDTQYF. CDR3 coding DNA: TGTGCCACCAGTGATTTGACGGGGGAAGGCACAGATACGCAGTATTTT.

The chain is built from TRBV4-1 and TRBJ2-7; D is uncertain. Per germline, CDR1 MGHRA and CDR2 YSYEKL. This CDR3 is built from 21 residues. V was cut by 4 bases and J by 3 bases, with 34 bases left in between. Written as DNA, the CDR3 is TGCGCCAGCAGCCTCCCGCCCCTTGGGAAGGGCCAAGGTAGGGATAACTACGAGCAGTACTTC. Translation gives CASSLPPLGKGQGRDNYEQYF.

The CDR3 loop is CASSSGTGSPYGYTF. The CDR3 DNA reads as TGTGCCAGCAGCTCGGGGACAGGGTCCCCCTATGGCTACACCTTC. The chain couples TRBV7-3 to TRBJ1-2, with TRBD1 identical over 9 bases. J gave up 4 bases and V 4 bases, and 7 bases lay outside the gene matches. This CDR3 has 15 residues. Germline values: CDR1 SGHTA, CDR2 FQGTGA.

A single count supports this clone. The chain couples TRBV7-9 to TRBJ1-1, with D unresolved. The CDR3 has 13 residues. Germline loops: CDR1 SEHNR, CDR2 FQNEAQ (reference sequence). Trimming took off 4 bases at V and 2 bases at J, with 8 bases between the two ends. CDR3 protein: CASSSRSNTEAFF. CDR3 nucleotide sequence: TGTGCCAGCAGCTCCCGTTCCAACACTGAAGCTTTCTTT.

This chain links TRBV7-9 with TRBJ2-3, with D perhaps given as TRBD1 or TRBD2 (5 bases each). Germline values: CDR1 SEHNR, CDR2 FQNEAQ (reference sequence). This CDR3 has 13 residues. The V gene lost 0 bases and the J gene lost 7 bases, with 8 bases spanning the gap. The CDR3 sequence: CASSLAGPNTQYF. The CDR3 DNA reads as TGTGCCAGCAGCTTAGCGGGACCCAATACGCAGTATTTT.

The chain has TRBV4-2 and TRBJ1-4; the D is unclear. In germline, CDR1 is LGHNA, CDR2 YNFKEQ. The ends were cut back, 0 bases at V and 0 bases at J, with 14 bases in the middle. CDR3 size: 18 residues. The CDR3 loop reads CASSQDLWRASTNEKLFF. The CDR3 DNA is TGTGCCAGCAGCCAAGATTTGTGGAGGGCCTCAACTAATGAAAAACTGTTTTTT.

CDR3 amino acids: CASSLRGGEQFF. The CDR3 DNA reads as TGTGCCAGCAGCTTAAGAGGAGGCGAGCAGTTCTTC. The V call is TRBV7-8, the J call TRBJ2-1; TRBD2 is a possible D gene (5 bases). The CDR3 sequence is 12 residues long. The V gene's germline CDR1 is SGHVS and CDR2 FQNEAQ. V was cut by 2 bases and J by 10 bases, with 9 bases left in between.

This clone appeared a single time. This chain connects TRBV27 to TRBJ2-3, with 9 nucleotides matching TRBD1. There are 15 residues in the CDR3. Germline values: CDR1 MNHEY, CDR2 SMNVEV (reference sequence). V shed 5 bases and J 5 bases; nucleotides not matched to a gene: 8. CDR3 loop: CASSPTGQGRDTQYF. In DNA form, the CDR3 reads TGTGCCAGCAGTCCCACGGGACAGGGCCGAGATACGCAGTATTTT.

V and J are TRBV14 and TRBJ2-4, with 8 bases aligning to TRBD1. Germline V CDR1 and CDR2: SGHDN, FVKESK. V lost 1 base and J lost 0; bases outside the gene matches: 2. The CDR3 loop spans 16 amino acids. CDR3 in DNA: TGTGCCAGCAGCCAAGTCAGGGGGCTAGCCAAAAACATTCAGTACTTC. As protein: CASSQVRGLAKNIQYF.